This T cell receptor (beta chain) was profiled in a study of T cell responses to AZD1222 COVID-19 vaccine (dated by TCRdb to about 2021). General notes on the study: Because spike-specific TCR depth and breadth did not differ between the two schedules, AZD1222 recipients who got a second dose at roughly 4 weeks were pooled with those who got a second dose at roughly 12 weeks. Trial participants were enrolled into age subgroups of 18-55, 56-69 and 70-plus years, which contained 148, 28 and 57 TCR-sequenced participants, respectively. TCR sequencing was performed for 233 trial participants, of whom about 200 were given two doses of AZD1222 and around 25 were given two doses of MenACWY control vaccine. Beyond this particular receptor, the publication reports: Because no day 14 peak-response samples were available, repertoires were characterized only after the peak T cell response. Vaccine-associated CD4 TCRs spanned the whole spike protein, with dominant responses in regions 160-218 and 743-854. Conclusions about previously exposed vaccinees were limited because only six AZD1222 recipients were SARS-CoV-2 seropositive at baseline. Spike-specific TCR breadth and depth rose significantly after two AZD1222 doses compared with day 0 and with MenACWY recipients. Reportedly, almost half of the unique spike-specific TCRs recognized epitopes lying outside the regions that are mutated in the B.1.351 and B.1.1.7 variants. Participants were mostly white British and included more females than males, and it was suggested by the authors that clonal diversity may have been underestimated. In the small 56-69-year group, the increase in depth fell short of significance, most likely because of low power.

The sample's time point label is to be understood as: baseline before first vaccination. Samples from vaccinated people were obtained from the UK trials COV001 and COV002, which included a single-blind randomized controlled phase 2/3 trial of AZD1222 (ChAdOx1 nCoV-19) in healthy adults. Trial participant PBMC samples were collected at day 0 and day 28 after the second dose for TCRbeta chain sequencing. The junction carries 11 bases between V and J, which are trimmed by 10 bases and 8 bases respectively. Inclusive of the bounding cysteine and phenylalanine, the CDR3 is 10 residues long. CDR3 DNA only is kept here, 30 bases in frame from base 1. CDR1 and CDR2, looked up from the germline V gene, are MDHEN and SYDVKM. About this clone itself: Its antigen remains undetermined. Within one base of it there is no much larger clone, and no base qualities were kept.

The CDR3 regions of human TCRbeta chains were subjected to immunosequencing. The original pipeline was this. Repertoire TCRs were matched against a reference library of SARS-CoV-2-specific TCRs generated with the MIRA antigen-specificity platform. Breadth was defined as the fraction of unique TCRs that were SARS-CoV-2-associated, and depth was defined as the fraction of total T cells that were SARS-CoV-2-associated. Each spike-specific TCR was assigned to its reactive spike region and to a CD4 or CD8 class using the MIRA data. Log10-transformed breadth and depth values were compared by one-way ANOVA with Sidak's multiple comparisons tests. This is the immuneACCESS table as TCRdb keeps it, with only in-frame sequences that have V and J called. A part of the clones is gone; compared with another copy, unresolved V genes explain less than half, and the rest is unexplained. V, J and clone size are taken as reported in that table, and D and trimming were inferred from the DNA itself. The sample table lists roughly 130,000 clones, about 85% of them with a count of one. Of the sample, 1.5% falls within the top ten clones.

The origin of this receptor is an adult in good health. This sequence uses TRBV28 and TRBJ1-2, with the D gene too uncertain to name. The sample consisted of peripheral blood, taken on day 0 of AZD1222 vaccination. The CDR3 sequence is CATDSGGYTF. The nucleotide sequence is TGTGCCACAGACTCTGGAGGCTACACCTTC.